The rows below give T cell receptor beta chains drawn from one sample of a study of T cell responses to AZD1222 COVID-19 vaccine. Using immunoSEQ multiplex PCR, the repertoire was profiled, and TCRdb retains in-frame clones only, with some absent. This table has some 110,000 clones, 84% appearing once. Material: peripheral blood, obtained on day 0 of AZD1222 vaccination. All receptors derive from an adult in good health. Each CDR3 is given with its conserved first and last residue. The D gene is left open where the match is weak. Some rows mark clone size as missing; the rest say once, few, many or name a class of expanded clone.

clone size	D gene	CDR3 length	V gene	J gene	CDR3 protein	CDR3 DNA
.	.	11	TRBV6-5	TRBJ1-4	CARHGNEKLFF	TGTGCCAGGCATGGTAATGAAAAACTGTTTTTT
.	.	21	TRBV21-1	TRBJ2-3	CASSKKPLRAGSGESTDTQYF	TGTGCCAGCAGCAAAAAGCCCCTGCGAGCAGGGAGTGGGGAAAGCACAGATACGCAGTATTTT
.	.	14	TRBV6-2/TRBV6-3	TRBJ2-5	CASSRPDGKETQYF	TGTGCCAGCAGTAGACCGGACGGAAAAGAGACCCAGTACTTC
.	.	15	TRBV5-1	TRBJ2-2	CASSLGLTNTGELFF	TGCGCCAGCAGCTTGGGACTGACGAACACCGGGGAGCTGTTTTTT
.	TRBD1	15	TRBV5-4	TRBJ2-1	CASSSGQLSYNEQFF	TGTGCCAGCAGTTCGGGACAGCTCTCCTACAATGAGCAGTTCTTC
.	TRBD2	15	TRBV4-1	TRBJ2-7	CASSPTSGGAHEQYF	TGCGCCAGCAGCCCGACTAGCGGGGGGGCCCACGAGCAGTACTTC
.	.	13	TRBV5-5	TRBJ1-2	CASSLTEGDGYTF	TGTGCCAGCAGCTTGACTGAAGGGGATGGCTACACCTTC
.	TRBD2	18	TRBV11-2	TRBJ2-7	CASSLDPPGAGLIYEQYF	TGTGCCAGCAGCTTAGACCCCCCGGGAGCGGGGCTTATCTACGAGCAGTACTTC
.	TRBD2	13	TRBV19	TRBJ2-1	CASKSGGAGEQFF	TGTGCCAGTAAGTCCGGGGGGGCAGGTGAGCAGTTCTTC
few	.	13	TRBV7-8	TRBJ1-5	CASSSDRGRPQHF	TGTGCCAGCAGCTCCGACAGAGGCCGGCCCCAGCATTTT
.	TRBD1	16	TRBV19	TRBJ1-1	CASSIGQVLGRTEAFF	TGTGCCAGTAGTATCGGACAGGTCCTAGGGAGGACTGAAGCTTTCTTT
.	TRBD1	14	TRBV19	TRBJ1-1	CASSPAGDRGEAFF	TGTGCCAGTAGTCCCGCCGGGGACAGGGGTGAAGCTTTCTTT
.	.	15	TRBV14	TRBJ2-1	CASSPRDFSYNEQFF	TGTGCCAGCAGCCCGCGGGACTTCTCCTACAATGAGCAGTTCTTC
.	.	14	TRBV9	TRBJ2-3	CASSADSRTDTQYF	TGTGCCAGCAGCGCGGACAGCCGCACAGATACGCAGTATTTT
.	TRBD1	15	TRBV7-8	TRBJ2-5	CASSPRTGTQETQYF	TGTGCCAGCAGCCCGCGGACAGGAACTCAAGAGACCCAGTACTTC
.	.	15	TRBV2	TRBJ2-7	CASSDSTVSSYEQYF	TGTGCCAGCAGTGATAGTACGGTGAGCTCCTACGAGCAGTACTTC
.	.	14	TRBV19	TRBJ2-2	CASRPRGNTGELFF	TGTGCCAGTCGGCCCAGGGGGAACACCGGGGAGCTGTTTTTT
.	TRBD2	14	TRBV5-1	TRBJ2-5	CASRPSGGMKTQYF	TGCGCCAGCAGACCCTCCGGGGGGATGAAGACCCAGTACTTC
.	.	12	TRBV5-6	TRBJ2-7	CASSSGYYEQYF	TGTGCCAGCAGCTCGGGGTACTACGAGCAGTACTTC
once	.	10	TRBV30	TRBJ2-5	CAGGLETQYF	TGTGCCGGCGGGCTAGAGACCCAGTACTTC
.	.	15	TRBV3-1/TRBV3-2	TRBJ1-3	CASSQGQSPGNTIYF	TGTGCCAGCAGCCAAGGGCAGTCCCCCGGAAACACCATATATTTT
.	TRBD2	14	TRBV7-2	TRBJ2-7	CASSTGLAPREQYF	TGTGCCAGCAGCACCGGACTAGCTCCGCGGGAGCAGTACTTC